This T cell receptor beta chain was found in a study of shared clonotypes between healthy human individuals. This clone was seen only a few times. Only in-frame clones appear in the TCRdb table, and some are missing; sequencing was by immunoSEQ multiplex PCR. The repertoire consists of around 500,000 clones, with 70% to 80% occurring once and the leading ten covering approximately 12%. Germline lookup yields CDR1 SGHTA and CDR2 FQGTGA. This CDR3 comprises 16 residues. J gave up 5 bases and V 4 bases, and 12 bases lay outside the gene matches. This chain joins TRBV7-3 and TRBJ2-7, with 9 bases lining up with TRBD1. The receptor was derived from a middle-aged woman in good health. Some clones in this sample may be carry-over from other donors' samples. The specimen was PBMCs. The CDR3 region has the DNA TGTGCCAGCAGCTCCCGAAGTGGGACAGGGATGGACGAGCAGTACTTC. As protein: CASSSRSGTGMDEQYF.